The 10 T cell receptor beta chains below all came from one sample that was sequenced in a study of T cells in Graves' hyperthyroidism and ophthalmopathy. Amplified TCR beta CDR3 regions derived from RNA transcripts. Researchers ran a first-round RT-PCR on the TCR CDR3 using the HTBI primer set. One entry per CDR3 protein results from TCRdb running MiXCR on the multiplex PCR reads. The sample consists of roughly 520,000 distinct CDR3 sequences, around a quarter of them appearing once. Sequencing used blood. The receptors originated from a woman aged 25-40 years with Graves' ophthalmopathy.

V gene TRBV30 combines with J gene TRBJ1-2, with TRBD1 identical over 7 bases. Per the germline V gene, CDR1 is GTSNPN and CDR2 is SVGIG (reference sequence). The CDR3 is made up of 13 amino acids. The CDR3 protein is CVSPTGSGYGYTF. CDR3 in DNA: TGTGTCAGCCCGACAGGGTCGGGCTATGGCTACACCTTC.

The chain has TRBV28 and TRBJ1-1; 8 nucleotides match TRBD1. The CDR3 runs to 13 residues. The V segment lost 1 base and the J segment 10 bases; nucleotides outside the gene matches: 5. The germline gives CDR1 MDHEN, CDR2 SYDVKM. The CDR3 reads CASSLSQGAGAFF. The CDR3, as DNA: TGTGCCAGCAGTTTATCCCAGGGGGCCGGAGCTTTCTTT.

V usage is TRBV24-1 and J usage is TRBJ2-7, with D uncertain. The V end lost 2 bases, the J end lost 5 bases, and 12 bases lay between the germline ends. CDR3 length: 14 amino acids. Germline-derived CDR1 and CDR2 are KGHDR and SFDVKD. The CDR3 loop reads CATSDSSVSHEQYF. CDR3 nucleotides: TGTGCCACCAGTGATTCCAGCGTATCGCACGAGCAGTACTTC.

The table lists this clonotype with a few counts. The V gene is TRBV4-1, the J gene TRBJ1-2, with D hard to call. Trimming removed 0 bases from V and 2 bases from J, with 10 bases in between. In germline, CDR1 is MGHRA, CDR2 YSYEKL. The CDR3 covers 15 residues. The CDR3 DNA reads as TGCGCCAGCAGCCAAGATACGGAGGGAAACTATGGCTACACCTTC. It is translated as CASSQDTEGNYGYTF.

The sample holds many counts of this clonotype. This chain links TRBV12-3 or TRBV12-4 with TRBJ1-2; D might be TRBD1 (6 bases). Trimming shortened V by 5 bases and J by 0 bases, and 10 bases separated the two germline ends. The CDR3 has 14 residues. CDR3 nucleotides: TGTGCCAGCAGTCCCGACAGGACTAACTATGGCTACACCTTC. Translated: CASSPDRTNYGYTF.

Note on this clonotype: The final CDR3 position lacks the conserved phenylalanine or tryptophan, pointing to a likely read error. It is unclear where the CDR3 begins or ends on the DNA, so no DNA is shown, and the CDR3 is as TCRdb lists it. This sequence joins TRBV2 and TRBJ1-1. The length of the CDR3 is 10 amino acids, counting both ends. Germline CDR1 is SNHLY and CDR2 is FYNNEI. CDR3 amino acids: CASRGTALQV.

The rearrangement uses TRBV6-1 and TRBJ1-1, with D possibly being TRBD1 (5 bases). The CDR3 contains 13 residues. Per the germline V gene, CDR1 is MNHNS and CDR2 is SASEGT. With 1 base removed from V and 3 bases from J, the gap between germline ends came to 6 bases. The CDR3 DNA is TGTGCCAGCAGTGAAGGACAGCACACTGAAGCTTTCTTT. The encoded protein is CASSEGQHTEAFF.

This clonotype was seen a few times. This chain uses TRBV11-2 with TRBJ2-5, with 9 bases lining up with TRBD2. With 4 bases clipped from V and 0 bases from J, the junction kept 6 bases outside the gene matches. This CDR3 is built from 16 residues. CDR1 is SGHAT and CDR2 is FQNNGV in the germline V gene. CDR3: CASSSRLAEYQETQYF. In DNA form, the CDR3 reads TGTGCCAGCAGCTCTCGACTAGCGGAGTACCAAGAGACCCAGTACTTC.

The CDR3 reads CASSIDRTGNTGELFF. The CDR3 DNA follows: TGTGCCAGCAGCATCGACCGGACAGGGAACACCGGGGAGCTGTTTTTT. J is TRBJ2-2 and V is TRBV7-2; TRBD1 aligns across 7 bases. Germline CDR1 SGHTA, CDR2 FQGNSA. J gave up 1 base and V 5 bases, and 7 bases lay outside the gene matches. The CDR3 is 16 amino acids.

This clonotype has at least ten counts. CDR3 residues: CASSQEGKNYGYTF. As DNA, the CDR3 is TGCGCCAGCAGCCAAGAAGGGAAAAACTATGGCTACACCTTC. The rearrangement joins TRBV4-1 to TRBJ1-2, with D hard to call. This CDR3 has 14 amino acids. V shed 0 bases and J shed 2 bases, with 7 bases lying between them. Germline V lookup: CDR1 MGHRA, CDR2 YSYEKL.